A selection of T cell receptor beta chains follows, all from one sample in a study of T cell responses to AZD1222 COVID-19 vaccine. Profiling relied on immunoSEQ multiplex PCR, and the TCRdb table lists in-frame clones only, not all of them. The data contain just under 85,000 clones, 85% to 90% of them singletons. The sample was peripheral blood, taken on day 0 of AZD1222 vaccination. The receptors derive from an adult in good health. Both conserved end residues are part of each CDR3. Fields, in order: CDR3 protein, CDR3 DNA, clone size, J gene, V gene, D gene. A D gene is named only where the DNA matches it firmly. Clone sizes are given selectively: once, few, many, or a class where the clone is expanded.

CASSSGDFGAFF | TGTGCCAGCAGCTCCGGGGACTTTGGAGCTTTCTTT | - | TRBJ1-1 | TRBV7-9 | -
CASSVDIGLAGDMNEQFF | TGTGCCAGCAGCGTAGACATTGGACTAGCGGGAGATATGAATGAGCAGTTCTTC | - | TRBJ2-1 | TRBV9 | TRBD2
CASSPPEIFSGNTIYF | TGTGCCAGCTCACCACCAGAGATTTTCTCTGGAAACACCATATATTTT | - | TRBJ1-3 | TRBV18 | -
CASSDYGYTF | TGTGCCAGCAGTGACTATGGCTACACCTTC | - | TRBJ1-2 | TRBV6-2/TRBV6-3 | -
CASSSRLEGSQPQHF | TGTGCCAGCAGTTCCCGGCTGGAAGGAAGTCAGCCCCAGCATTTT | - | TRBJ1-5 | TRBV6-6 | -
CASGGDSSSYNEQFF | TGTGCCAGCGGGGGGGACAGCAGCTCCTACAATGAGCAGTTCTTC | - | TRBJ2-1 | TRBV25-1 | -
CASSLTREGYTF | TGTGCCAGCAGTTTGACACGGGAGGGCTACACCTTC | - | TRBJ1-2 | TRBV28 | -
CASSLGTGDNQPQHF | TGTGCCAGCAGCTTAGGGACAGGGGACAATCAGCCCCAGCATTTT | - | TRBJ1-5 | TRBV5-4 | TRBD1
CASSYGVLSYNSPLHF | TGTGCCAGCAGTTACGGCGTCCTCTCCTATAATTCACCCCTCCACTTT | - | TRBJ1-6 | TRBV6-5 | -
CASSSGQGAYEQYF | TGCGCCAGCAGCTCAGGACAGGGGGCCTACGAGCAGTACTTC | - | TRBJ2-7 | TRBV5-1 | TRBD1
CASSAYVLNTEAFF | TGTGCCAGCAGTGCTTACGTCCTAAACACTGAAGCTTTCTTT | - | TRBJ1-1 | TRBV2 | -
CASRVAGGPSNEQFF | TGTGCCAGCAGAGTAGCGGGGGGCCCTTCTAATGAGCAGTTCTTC | once | TRBJ2-1 | TRBV2 | TRBD2
CASSQPPGTGGGEQYF | TGCGCCAGCAGTCAACCCCCCGGGACAGGGGGCGGCGAGCAGTACTTC | - | TRBJ2-7 | TRBV23-1 | TRBD1
CATSDFPFSHGYTF | TGTGCCACCAGTGATTTCCCCTTCAGTCATGGCTACACCTTC | - | TRBJ1-2 | TRBV24-1 | -
CASSQGTVVMNEKLFF | TGCGCCAGCAGCCAGGGGACGGTCGTTATGAATGAAAAACTGTTTTTT | - | TRBJ1-4 | TRBV4-1 | -
CASSLSSYNSPLHF | TGCGCCAGCAGCTTGTCTAGCTATAATTCACCCCTCCACTTT | - | TRBJ1-6 | TRBV5-1 | -
CASSQPLAGGGDTQYF | TGTGCCAGCAGCCAACCCCTAGCGGGAGGCGGGGATACGCAGTATTTT | few | TRBJ2-3 | TRBV3-1/TRBV3-2 | TRBD2
CASSLSTGGTQYF | TGTGCCAGCAGCTTGTCGACAGGGGGTACCCAGTACTTC | once | TRBJ2-5 | TRBV5-8 | TRBD1
CASSFDRGRAGELFF | TGTGCCAGCAGCTTTGACAGGGGGCGCGCCGGGGAGCTGTTTTTT | few | TRBJ2-2 | TRBV7-2 | TRBD1
CASSDERAGYTF | TGTGCCAGCAGTGATGAGCGGGCGGGCTACACCTTC | once | TRBJ1-2 | TRBV2 | -
CATIGRDRGEKLFF | TGTGCCACAATAGGACGAGACAGGGGAGAAAAACTGTTTTTT | - | TRBJ1-4 | TRBV6-5 | TRBD1
CASSPETGLNGYTF | TGTGCCAGCAGTCCCGAGACAGGGTTGAATGGCTACACCTTC | - | TRBJ1-2 | TRBV7-3 | TRBD1
CASSLVGGSQGEQYF | TGTGCCAGCAGCTTAGTTGGGGGCTCTCAGGGCGAGCAGTACTTC | few | TRBJ2-7 | TRBV7-2 | -
CASSAREYEQYF | TGTGCCAGCAGTGCCAGGGAGTACGAGCAGTACTTC | - | TRBJ2-7 | TRBV28 | -
CASSYSRQGASEQYF | TGTGCCAGCAGTTACTCGAGACAGGGGGCGAGTGAGCAGTACTTC | - | TRBJ2-7 | TRBV6-5 | TRBD1
CASSLASGGRNEQFF | TGTGCCAGCAGCTTAGCATCGGGGGGGAGGAATGAGCAGTTCTTC | - | TRBJ2-1 | TRBV7-2 | TRBD2
CASSLGQASYEQYF | TGTGCCAGCAGCTTGGGACAGGCGTCCTACGAGCAGTACTTC | few | TRBJ2-7 | TRBV5-4 | -
CASSLRRGGDGNEQFF | TGTGCCAGCAGCTTACGGCGCGGGGGGGACGGCAATGAGCAGTTCTTC | - | TRBJ2-1 | TRBV11-2 | TRBD2
CASSPEQGYPEKLFF | TGTGCCAGCTCGCCCGAACAAGGATACCCGGAAAAACTGTTTTTT | - | TRBJ1-4 | TRBV18 | -
CATWGQGQSNQPQHF | TGTGCCACCTGGGGGCAGGGACAGAGCAATCAGCCCCAGCATTTT | - | TRBJ1-5 | TRBV19 | TRBD1
CASSLLAGGTSTGELFF | TGCGCCAGCAGCCTACTAGCGGGGGGAACCAGCACCGGGGAGCTGTTTTTT | - | TRBJ2-2 | TRBV4-1 | TRBD2
CASRETLSYQPQHF | TGTGCCTCCAGAGAAACACTCAGCTATCAGCCCCAGCATTTT | - | TRBJ1-5 | TRBV19 | -
CAWSQRGYNSPLHF | TGTGCCTGGAGCCAAAGGGGGTATAATTCACCCCTCCACTTT | - | TRBJ1-6 | TRBV30 | -
CASSQEGGSYNEQFF | TGTGCCAGCAGCCAAGAGGGGGGTTCCTACAATGAGCAGTTCTTC | - | TRBJ2-1 | TRBV3-1/TRBV3-2 | -
CASSFGPATNEKLFF | TGTGCCAGCAGCTTCGGGCCGGCAACTAATGAAAAACTGTTTTTT | - | TRBJ1-4 | TRBV7-6 | -
CASRSSGNQPQHF | TGTGCCAGCAGATCTTCGGGGAATCAGCCCCAGCATTTT | - | TRBJ1-5 | TRBV6-5 | -
CAIASGYTGEQYF | TGTGCCATCGCCTCCGGATACACGGGCGAGCAGTACTTC | - | TRBJ2-7 | TRBV28 | -
CASSIGQGGSPLHF | TGTGCCAGTAGTATCGGACAGGGAGGATCACCCCTCCACTTT | - | TRBJ1-6 | TRBV19 | TRBD1
CASGGPKHEQFF | TGTGCCAGCGGAGGCCCCAAGCATGAGCAGTTCTTC | - | TRBJ2-1 | TRBV28 | -
CASSLREGKVNEQFF | TGTGCCAGCAGCTTGCGGGAGGGCAAGGTAAATGAGCAGTTCTTC | - | TRBJ2-1 | TRBV7-3 | TRBD2
CASSEAGGPNNEQFF | TGTGCCAGCAGTGAAGCGGGGGGGCCAAACAATGAGCAGTTCTTC | - | TRBJ2-1 | TRBV6-1 | -
CASSPGTGAPGWYGYTF | TGTGCCAGCAGTCCCGGGACAGGGGCACCGGGGTGGTATGGCTACACCTTC | - | TRBJ1-2 | TRBV28 | TRBD1
CASSGLAGGNEQFF | TGTGCCAGCAGCGGACTAGCGGGTGGGAATGAGCAGTTCTTC | - | TRBJ2-1 | TRBV6-2/TRBV6-3 | TRBD2
CASSPLGSGSSYNEQFF | TGTGCCAGCTCACCCTTGGGTAGCGGGAGCTCCTACAATGAGCAGTTCTTC | - | TRBJ2-1 | TRBV18 | TRBD2
CASNYPSGGNYGYTF | TGTGCCAGCAACTATCCCTCAGGGGGAAACTATGGCTACACCTTC | - | TRBJ1-2 | TRBV28 | TRBD1
CASSPRGAGELFF | TGTGCCAGCAGCCCACGGGGCGCCGGGGAGCTGTTTTTT | - | TRBJ2-2 | TRBV7-2 | -
CASSFQFGNTIYF | TGTGCCAGCAGTTTTCAATTTGGAAACACCATATATTTT | - | TRBJ1-3 | TRBV27 | -
CASSPLAGGPAYGYTF | TGTGCCAGCAGCCCGCTGGCCGGGGGCCCCGCCTATGGCTACACCTTC | - | TRBJ1-2 | TRBV5-6 | -
CASSGGAGLYNEQFF | TGCGCCAGCAGCGGAGGGGCGGGACTCTACAATGAGCAGTTCTTC | - | TRBJ2-1 | TRBV5-1 | -
CASRGARGAYTGELFF | TGCGCCAGCAGGGGGGCCAGGGGGGCCTACACCGGGGAGCTGTTTTTT | once | TRBJ2-2 | TRBV10-2 | -
CASSQGVEGGNEQFF | TGTGCCAGCAGCCAAGGGGTGGAGGGGGGGAATGAGCAGTTCTTC | few | TRBJ2-1 | TRBV3-1/TRBV3-2 | -
CASNQGDQPQHF | TGTGCCAGTAACCAGGGGGATCAGCCCCAGCATTTT | once | TRBJ1-5 | TRBV19 | TRBD1
CASSPEHGVKAFF | TGTGCCAGCAGCCCTGAACACGGGGTAAAAGCTTTCTTT | - | TRBJ1-1 | TRBV5-6 | -
CASSTPSSRPLPSGANVLTF | TGCGCCAGCAGCACCCCTTCATCGCGGCCCTTGCCCTCTGGGGCCAACGTCCTGACTTTC | - | TRBJ2-6 | TRBV5-1 | -
CASSLEGSIYEQYF | TGTGCCAGCAGCTTAGAAGGCAGCATCTACGAGCAGTACTTC | - | TRBJ2-7 | TRBV7-8 | -